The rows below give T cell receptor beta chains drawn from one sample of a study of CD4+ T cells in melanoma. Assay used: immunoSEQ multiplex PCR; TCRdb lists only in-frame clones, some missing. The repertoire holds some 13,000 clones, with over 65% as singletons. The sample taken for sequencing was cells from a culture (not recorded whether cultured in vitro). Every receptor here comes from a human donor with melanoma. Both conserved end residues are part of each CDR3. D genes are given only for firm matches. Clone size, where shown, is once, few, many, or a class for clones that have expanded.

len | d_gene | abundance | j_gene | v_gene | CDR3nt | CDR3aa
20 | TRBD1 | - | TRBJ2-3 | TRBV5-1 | TGCGCCAGCAGCCGCGGGTGGGACAGGGCCTGGGACGGGAGCACAGATACGCAGTATTTT | CASSRGWDRAWDGSTDTQYF
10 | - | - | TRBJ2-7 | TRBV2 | TGTGCCAGCATGGCCTACGAGCAGTACTTC | CASMAYEQYF
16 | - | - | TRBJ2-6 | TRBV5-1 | TGCGCCAGCAGCCCCCCTTTTACATCTGGGGCCAACGTCCTGACTTTC | CASSPPFTSGANVLTF
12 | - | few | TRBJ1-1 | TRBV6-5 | TGTGCCAGTCAAAGGTCTAACACTGAAGCTTTCTTT | CASQRSNTEAFF
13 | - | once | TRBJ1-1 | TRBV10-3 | TGTGCCGTGCGGAGGGGCCAGGTCACTGAAGCTTTCTTT | CAVRRGQVTEAFF
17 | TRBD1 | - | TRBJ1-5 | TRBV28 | TGTGCCAGCAGCCCCTCGACAGGGGTTCGGGGCAATCAGCCCCAGCATTTT | CASSPSTGVRGNQPQHF
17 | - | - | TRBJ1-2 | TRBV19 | TGTGCCAGTACCCTTCGGGTTTCTTCACTTGGTGACTATGGCTACACCTTC | CASTLRVSSLGDYGYTF
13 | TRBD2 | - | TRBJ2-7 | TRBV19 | TGTGCCAGTAAGGCGGGGGGCACCTACGAGCAGTACTTC | CASKAGGTYEQYF
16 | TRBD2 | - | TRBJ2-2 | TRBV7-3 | TGTGCCAGCAGCGTTAGCGGGGGGGCCGTCACCGGGGAGCTGTTTTTT | CASSVSGGAVTGELFF
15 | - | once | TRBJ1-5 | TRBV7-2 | TGTGCCAGCAGCTTTAACAGCTTTAGCAATCAGCCCCAGCATTTT | CASSFNSFSNQPQHF
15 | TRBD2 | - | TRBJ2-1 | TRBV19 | TGTGCCAGTAGCATCATAGCGGGGGGGCATCATGAGCAGTTCTTC | CASSIIAGGHHEQFF
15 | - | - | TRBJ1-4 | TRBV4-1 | TGCGCCAGCAGCCAAGGGGCAGGTTCTAATGAAAAACTGTTTTTT | CASSQGAGSNEKLFF
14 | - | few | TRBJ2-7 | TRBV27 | TGTGCCAGCAGTGGCGGGGCTCTTACCTACGAGCAGTACTTC | CASSGGALTYEQYF
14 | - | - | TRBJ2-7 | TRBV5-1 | TGCGCCAGCAGCTTGGGGGGCGCGGGCTACGAGCAGTACTTC | CASSLGGAGYEQYF
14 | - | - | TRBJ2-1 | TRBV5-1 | TGCGCCAGCAGCTTGGGGGACTTATACAATGAGCAGTTCTTC | CASSLGDLYNEQFF
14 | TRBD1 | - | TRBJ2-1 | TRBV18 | TGTGCCAGCTCCCTAACAGGGGGCTGGGGGGAGCAGTTCTTC | CASSLTGGWGEQFF
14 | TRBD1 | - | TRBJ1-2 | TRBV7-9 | TGTGCCAGCAGCTTAGAGACAGGGAACTATGGCTACACCTTC | CASSLETGNYGYTF
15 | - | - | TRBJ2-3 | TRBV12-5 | TGTGCTAGTGGTTTGCAGGGGCGGGGACCAGATACGCAGTATTTT | CASGLQGRGPDTQYF
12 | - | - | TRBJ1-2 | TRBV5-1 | TGCGCCAGCAGCTTCCCTGGCGATGGCTACACCTTC | CASSFPGDGYTF
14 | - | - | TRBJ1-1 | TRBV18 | TGTGCCAGCTCACCACTGACGAGGAACACTGAAGCTTTCTTT | CASSPLTRNTEAFF
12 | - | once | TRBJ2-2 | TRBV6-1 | TGTGCCAGCAGGGAAAACACCGGGGAGCTGTTTTTT | CASRENTGELFF
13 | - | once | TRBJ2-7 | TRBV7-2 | TGTGCCAGCAGCTTAAAGGGGGTTACGGAGCAGTACTTC | CASSLKGVTEQYF